One sample yielded the 7 T cell receptor beta chains listed below, sequenced in a study of blood T cell repertoires in COVID-19. Sequenced by immunoSEQ multiplex PCR; TCRdb stores in-frame clones only, minus some. Found here are around 250,000 clones, 86% of them singletons; the top ten hold about 3%. The sample taken for sequencing was peripheral blood. The receptors stem from a woman in her twenties or thirties with active or convalescent COVID-19.

This clone showed up just once. The chain carries TRBV5-1 and TRBJ2-3, with 12 bases lining up with TRBD2. With V trimmed by 5 bases and J by 0 bases, 10 bases remained unmatched. Per germline, CDR1 SGHRS and CDR2 YFSETQ. The CDR3 is made up of 18 amino acids. The CDR3 is CASRSLTSGGTSTDTQYF. The CDR3 DNA reads TGCGCCAGCAGATCCCTGACTAGCGGGGGAACTAGCACAGATACGCAGTATTTT.

The V gene is TRBV4-3, the J gene TRBJ2-3; TRBD2 aligns across 9 bases. J gave up 4 bases and V 1 base, and 3 bases lay outside the gene matches. Per the germline V gene, CDR1 is LGHNA and CDR2 is YSLEER. The CDR3 has 15 amino acids. The CDR3 protein is CASSQGSSGADTQYF. CDR3 bases: TGCGCCAGCAGCCAAGGTTCTAGCGGGGCAGATACGCAGTATTTT.

The V and J genes are TRBV7-8 and TRBJ2-1, with D perhaps matching TRBD1 (5 bases). Germline CDR1 is SGHVS and CDR2 is FQNEAQ. The CDR3 sequence is 14 residues long. V gave up 5 bases and J gave up 4 bases, with 12 bases separating them. The CDR3 loop reads CASSRGRQYNEQFF. The CDR3, as DNA: TGTGCCAGCAGCCGAGGTAGACAGTACAATGAGCAGTTCTTC.

The genes are TRBV30 and TRBJ1-6, with 9 positions matching TRBD1. Per the germline V gene, CDR1 is GTSNPN and CDR2 is SVGIG (reference sequence). CDR3 length: 16 amino acids. With 0 bases clipped from V and 10 bases from J, the junction kept 10 bases outside the gene matches. CDR3 loop: CAWSVHTGGAGSPLHF. CDR3 nucleotide sequence: TGTGCCTGGAGTGTACATACAGGGGGCGCAGGGTCACCCCTCCACTTT.

This CDR3 reads CASSDPGRGGTDTQYF. Written as DNA, the CDR3 is TGTGCCAGCAGTGACCCCGGGCGGGGGGGCACAGATACGCAGTATTTT. V and J are TRBV2 and TRBJ2-3; 8 bases line up with TRBD2. There are 16 residues in the CDR3. Looked up from germline, CDR1 is SNHLY and CDR2 is FYNNEI. V shed 3 bases, J shed 1 base, and the junction held 6 bases outside the gene matches.

This chain uses TRBV30 with TRBJ2-7; 7 positions agree with TRBD2. There are 17 residues in the CDR3. V lost 0 bases, J lost 0 bases, and 11 bases stayed unmatched. Germline CDR1 and CDR2: GTSNPN and SVGIG (reference sequence). The CDR3 nucleotides are TGTGCCTGGAGTGTAGTTCCGTTCGGGGGGAGCTCCTACGAGCAGTACTTC. Its protein is CAWSVVPFGGSSYEQYF.

This chain links TRBV29-1 with TRBJ2-1, with 14 bases matching TRBD2. The CDR3 runs to 15 residues. Germline assignment: CDR1 SQVTM and CDR2 ANQGSEA. Trimming at V came to 2 bases and at J to 7 bases, leaving 4 bases not matched to a gene. CDR3 nucleotides: TGCAGCGTTGAAAAGACTAGCGGGGGGGCGAATGAGCAGTTCTTC. Protein product: CSVEKTSGGANEQFF.